This T cell receptor beta chain was sequenced in a study of T cells in Graves' hyperthyroidism and ophthalmopathy. General study results and limits: Ophthalmopathy was predicted by the model a median of roughly 6.6 months ahead of onset.

For this clonotype: The antigen is unknown.

It was uncontrolled infection, other autoimmune disease, pregnancy or lactation that excluded patients. The CDR3 consists of 20 residues. Trimming at V came to 6 bases and at J to 0 bases, leaving 23 bases not matched to a gene. The V gene's germline CDR1 is DFQATT and CDR2 SNEGSKA (reference sequence). What was amplified from RNA transcripts were TCR beta CDR3 regions. RT-PCR in the first round (using the HTBI primer set) targeted the TCR CDR3. TCRdb fed the multiplex PCR reads into MiXCR, producing one record per CDR3 protein. The repertoire includes approximately 400,000 distinct CDR3 sequences, roughly 13% of them detected once, and roughly 11% sits in the top ten.

The chain recombines TRBV20-1 with TRBJ2-5; 9 positions agree with TRBD2. The source of this sequence is a woman aged 55-75 years with Graves' hyperthyroidism. Input material: blood. CDR3 in DNA: TGCAGTGCCTCATTAGTGTTGGCTAGCGGGAAAGAGCTATACCAAGAGACCCAGTACTTC. This sequence encodes CSASLVLASGKELYQETQYF.